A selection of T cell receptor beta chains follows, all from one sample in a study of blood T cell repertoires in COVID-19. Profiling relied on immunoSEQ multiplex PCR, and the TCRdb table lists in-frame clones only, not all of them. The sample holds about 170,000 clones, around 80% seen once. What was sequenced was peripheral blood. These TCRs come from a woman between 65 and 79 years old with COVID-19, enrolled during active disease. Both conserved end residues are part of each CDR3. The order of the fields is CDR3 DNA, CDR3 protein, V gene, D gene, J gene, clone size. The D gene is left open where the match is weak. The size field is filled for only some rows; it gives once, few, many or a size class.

DNA: TGTGCCAGTAGTATTCGGGGATCGTTAATTGAGCAGTTCTTC; CDR3: CASSIRGSLIEQFF; V: TRBV19; D: NA; J: TRBJ2-1; size: few
DNA: TGTGCTAGCAGCTTGGGCCTCCCGGGACTGAACACCGGGGAGCTGTTTTTT; CDR3: CASSLGLPGLNTGELFF; V: TRBV7-7; D: NA; J: TRBJ2-2; size: NA
DNA: TGTGCCACCAGCAGGCCTACAGGGGATAATGAAAAACTGTTTTTT; CDR3: CATSRPTGDNEKLFF; V: TRBV15; D: TRBD1; J: TRBJ1-4; size: NA
DNA: TGTGCCAGCTCACGTGGGACAGGGCAGGACTATGGCTACACCTTC; CDR3: CASSRGTGQDYGYTF; V: TRBV18; D: TRBD1; J: TRBJ1-2; size: NA
DNA: TGTGCCAGCAGCGGACAGGGATCTGGGGCCAACGTCCTGACTTTC; CDR3: CASSGQGSGANVLTF; V: TRBV7-9; D: TRBD1; J: TRBJ2-6; size: NA
DNA: TGTGCCTCAGGGGACGGGAACACCGGGGAGCTGTTTTTT; CDR3: CASGDGNTGELFF; V: TRBV10-3; D: NA; J: TRBJ2-2; size: few
DNA: TGCGCCAGCAGCCCCGCGGGACGGGCCTACGAGCAGTACTTC; CDR3: CASSPAGRAYEQYF; V: TRBV5-1; D: NA; J: TRBJ2-7; size: NA
DNA: TGTGCCATCAGTGAGATGGGCGGCACAGATACGCAGTATTTT; CDR3: CAISEMGGTDTQYF; V: TRBV10-3; D: NA; J: TRBJ2-3; size: NA
DNA: TGTGCCAGCACCGACCTGGGGCGCGGCAATGAGCAGTTCTTC; CDR3: CASTDLGRGNEQFF; V: TRBV28; D: NA; J: TRBJ2-1; size: NA
DNA: TGCGCCAGCAGCCCTAGCGGAAAGTCCACCGGGGAGCTGTTTTTT; CDR3: CASSPSGKSTGELFF; V: TRBV5-1; D: TRBD2; J: TRBJ2-2; size: NA
DNA: TGTGCCAGCAGCTTGGTGTCCCCCGGTAGCACAGATACGCAGTATTTT; CDR3: CASSLVSPGSTDTQYF; V: TRBV5-4; D: NA; J: TRBJ2-3; size: NA
DNA: TGCGCCAGCAGCTTGCAATCGGGGGGTCAAGAGACCCAGTACTTC; CDR3: CASSLQSGGQETQYF; V: TRBV5-1; D: TRBD2; J: TRBJ2-5; size: NA
DNA: TGTGCCAGCAGTCCTCGGGGAGGGATGACTCAGCCCCAGCATTTT; CDR3: CASSPRGGMTQPQHF; V: TRBV28; D: NA; J: TRBJ1-5; size: once